This T cell receptor (beta chain) was sequenced in a study of blood T cell repertoires in COVID-19. In the study overall: The analysed material was cDNA or gDNA that came from T cells, B-cell-depleted T cells, or PBMCs.

Patients at the Seattle site were enrolled during active infection and followed longitudinally. There are 11 residues in the CDR3. Germline V gene sequence: CDR1 SNHLY, CDR2 FYNNEI. The ends were cut back, 1 base at V and 12 bases at J, with 9 bases in the middle. Method: immunoSEQ multiplex PCR; TCRdb's copy keeps in-frame clones and lacks some. The table includes about 170,000 clones, around 80% detected once. V usage is TRBV2 and J usage is TRBJ1-1; D possibly corresponds to TRBD1 (5 bases). The sequence derives from a woman in her sixties or seventies with COVID-19, enrolled during active disease. The sample was peripheral blood. The CDR3 DNA reads as TGTGCCAGCAGTGAAGGGGGCAGGACTTTCTTT. Translation: CASSEGGRTFF. The full variable domain, in which reference TRBV2 and TRBJ1-1 provide the parts outside the CDR3, is EPEVTQTPSHQVTQMGQEVILRCVPISNHLYFYWYRQILGQKVEFLVSFYNNEISEKSEIFDDQFSVERPDGSNFTLKIRSTKLEDSAMYFCASSEGGRTFFGQGTRLTVV.